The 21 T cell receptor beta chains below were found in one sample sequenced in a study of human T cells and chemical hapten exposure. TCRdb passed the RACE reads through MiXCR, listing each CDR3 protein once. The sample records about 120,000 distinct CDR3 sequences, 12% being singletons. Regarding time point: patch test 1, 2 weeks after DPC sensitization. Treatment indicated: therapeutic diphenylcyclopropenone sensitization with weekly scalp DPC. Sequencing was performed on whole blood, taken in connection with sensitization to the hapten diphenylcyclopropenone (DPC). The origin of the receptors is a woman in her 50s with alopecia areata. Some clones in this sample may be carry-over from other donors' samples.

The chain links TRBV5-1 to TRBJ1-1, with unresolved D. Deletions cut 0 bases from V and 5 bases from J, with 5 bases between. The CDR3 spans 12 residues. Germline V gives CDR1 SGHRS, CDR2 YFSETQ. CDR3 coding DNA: TGCGCCAGCAGCTTGGAACAGACTGAAGCTTTCTTT. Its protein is CASSLEQTEAFF.

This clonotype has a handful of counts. The CDR3 spells CASTPEYGGTDTQYF. CDR3 bases: TGTGCCAGCACCCCGGAGTACGGGGGAACAGATACGCAGTATTTT. The V gene is TRBV6-1, the J gene TRBJ2-3; perhaps TRBD2 as D (6 bases). Germline CDR1 reads MNHNS; CDR2 reads SASEGT. Trimming pared 7 bases from V and 3 bases from J, leaving 17 bases between. The CDR3 runs 15 residues.

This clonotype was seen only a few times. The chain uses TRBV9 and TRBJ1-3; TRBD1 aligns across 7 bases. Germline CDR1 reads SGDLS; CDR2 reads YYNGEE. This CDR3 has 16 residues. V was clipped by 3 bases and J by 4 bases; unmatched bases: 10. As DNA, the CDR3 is TGTGCCAGCAGCGCCAGACAGGGCTCTTCGGGAAACACCATATATTTT. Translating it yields CASSARQGSSGNTIYF.

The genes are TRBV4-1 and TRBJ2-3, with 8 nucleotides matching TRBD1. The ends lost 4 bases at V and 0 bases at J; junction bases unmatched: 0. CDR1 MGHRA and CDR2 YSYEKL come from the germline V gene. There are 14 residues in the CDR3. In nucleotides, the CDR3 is TGCGCCAGCAGCCGGACAGGGAGCACAGATACGCAGTATTTT. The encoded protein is CASSRTGSTDTQYF.

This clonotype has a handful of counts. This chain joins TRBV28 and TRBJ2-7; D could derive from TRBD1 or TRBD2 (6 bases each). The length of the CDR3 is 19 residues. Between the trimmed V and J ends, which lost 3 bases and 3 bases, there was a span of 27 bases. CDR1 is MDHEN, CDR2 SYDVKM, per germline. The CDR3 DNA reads TGTGCCAGCAGTTTTAAGGAGGTGCACTTTTCGGGGGCCGACTACGAGCAGTACTTC. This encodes CASSFKEVHFSGADYEQYF.

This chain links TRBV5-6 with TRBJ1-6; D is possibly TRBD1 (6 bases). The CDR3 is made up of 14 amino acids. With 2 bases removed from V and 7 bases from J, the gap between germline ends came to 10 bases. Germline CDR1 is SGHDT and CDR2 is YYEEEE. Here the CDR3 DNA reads TGTGCCAGCAGCTTAGCAGGGGCCAATTCACCCCTCCACTTT. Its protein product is CASSLAGANSPLHF.

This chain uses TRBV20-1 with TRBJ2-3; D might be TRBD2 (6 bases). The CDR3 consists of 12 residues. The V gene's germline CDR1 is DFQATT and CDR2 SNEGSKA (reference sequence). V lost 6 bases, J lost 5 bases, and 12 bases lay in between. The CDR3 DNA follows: TGCAGTGCGTTCGGGGGAGGAGATACGCAGTATTTT. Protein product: CSAFGGGDTQYF.

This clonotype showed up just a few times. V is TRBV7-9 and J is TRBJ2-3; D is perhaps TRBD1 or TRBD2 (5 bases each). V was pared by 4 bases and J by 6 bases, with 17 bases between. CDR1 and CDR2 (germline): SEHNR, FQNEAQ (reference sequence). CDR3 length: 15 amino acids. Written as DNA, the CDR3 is TGTGCCAGCAGCTGGGACGTAGCCACCGTGGATACGCAGTATTTT. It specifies CASSWDVATVDTQYF.

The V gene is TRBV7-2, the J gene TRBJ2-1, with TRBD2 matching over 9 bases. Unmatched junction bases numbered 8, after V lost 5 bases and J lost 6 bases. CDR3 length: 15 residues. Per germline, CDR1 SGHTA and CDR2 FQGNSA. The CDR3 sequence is CASSPEGLARNEQFF. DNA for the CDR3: TGTGCCAGCAGCCCGGAGGGACTAGCCCGCAATGAGCAGTTCTTC.

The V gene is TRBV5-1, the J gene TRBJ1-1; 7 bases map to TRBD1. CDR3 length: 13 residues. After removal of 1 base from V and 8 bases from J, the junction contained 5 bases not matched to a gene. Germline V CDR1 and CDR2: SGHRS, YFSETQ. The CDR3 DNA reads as TGCGCCAGCAGCTTGAGAGGGACAGTAGAAGCTTTCTTT. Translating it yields CASSLRGTVEAFF. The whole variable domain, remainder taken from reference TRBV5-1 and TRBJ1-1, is KAGVTQTPRYLIKTRGQQVTLSCSPISGHRSVSWYQQTPGQGLQFLFEYFSETQRNKGNFPGRFSGRQFSNSRSEMNVSTLELGDSALYLCASSLRGTVEAFFGQGTRLTVV.

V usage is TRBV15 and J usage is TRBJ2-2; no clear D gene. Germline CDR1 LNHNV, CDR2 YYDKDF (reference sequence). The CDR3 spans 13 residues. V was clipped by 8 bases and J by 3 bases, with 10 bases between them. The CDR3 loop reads CATVIGYTGELFF. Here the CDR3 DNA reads TGTGCCACCGTTATCGGGTACACCGGGGAGCTGTTTTTT.

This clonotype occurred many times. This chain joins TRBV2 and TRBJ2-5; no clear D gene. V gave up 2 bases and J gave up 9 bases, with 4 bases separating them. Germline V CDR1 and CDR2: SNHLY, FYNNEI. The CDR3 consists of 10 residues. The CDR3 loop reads CASSEIAQYF. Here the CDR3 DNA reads TGTGCCAGCAGTGAAATCGCCCAGTACTTC. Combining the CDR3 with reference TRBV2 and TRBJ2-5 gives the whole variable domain EPEVTQTPSHQVTQMGQEVILRCVPISNHLYFYWYRQILGQKVEFLVSFYNNEISEKSEIFDDQFSVERPDGSNFTLKIRSTKLEDSAMYFCASSEIAQYFGPGTRLLVL.

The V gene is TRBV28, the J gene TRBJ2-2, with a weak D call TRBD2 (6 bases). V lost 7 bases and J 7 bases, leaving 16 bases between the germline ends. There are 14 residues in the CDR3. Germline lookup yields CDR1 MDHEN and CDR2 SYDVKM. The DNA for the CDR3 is TGTGCCAGCAATCTCCGACTAGAGAACGGGGAGCTGTTTTTT. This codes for CASNLRLENGELFF.

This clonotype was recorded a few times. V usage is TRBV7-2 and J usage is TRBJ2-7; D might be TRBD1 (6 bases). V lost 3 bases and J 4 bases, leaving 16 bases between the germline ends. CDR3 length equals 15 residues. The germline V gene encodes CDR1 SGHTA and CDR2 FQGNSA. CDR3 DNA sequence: TGTGCCAGCAGCTTTAGCGCCGGGACACAGTACGAGCAGTACTTC. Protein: CASSFSAGTQYEQYF.

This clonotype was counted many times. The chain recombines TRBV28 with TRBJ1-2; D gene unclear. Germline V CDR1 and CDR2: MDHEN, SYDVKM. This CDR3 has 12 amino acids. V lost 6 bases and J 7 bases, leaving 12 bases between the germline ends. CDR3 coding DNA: TGTGCCAGCAGCGTTATGGAGTTTGGCTACACCTTC. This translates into CASSVMEFGYTF.

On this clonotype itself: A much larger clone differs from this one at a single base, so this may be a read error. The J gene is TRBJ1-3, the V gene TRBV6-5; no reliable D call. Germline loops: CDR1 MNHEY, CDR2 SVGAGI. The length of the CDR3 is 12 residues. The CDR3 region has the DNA TGTGTCAGCATTAGCTCTGGAAACACCATATATTTT. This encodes CVSISSGNTIYF.

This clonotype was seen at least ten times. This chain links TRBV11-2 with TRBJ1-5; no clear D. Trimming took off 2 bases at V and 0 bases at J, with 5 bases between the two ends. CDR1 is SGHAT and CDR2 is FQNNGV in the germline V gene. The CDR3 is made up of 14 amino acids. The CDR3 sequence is CASSLTDSNQPQHF. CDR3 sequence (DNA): TGTGCCAGCAGCTTAACCGATAGCAATCAGCCCCAGCATTTT.

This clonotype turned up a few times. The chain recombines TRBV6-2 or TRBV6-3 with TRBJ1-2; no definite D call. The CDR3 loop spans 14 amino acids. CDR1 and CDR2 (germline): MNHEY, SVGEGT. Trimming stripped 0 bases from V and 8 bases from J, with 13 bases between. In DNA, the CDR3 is TGTGCCAGCAGTTACTCCTCCCGCTCATCGGGCTACACCTTC. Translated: CASSYSSRSSGYTF.

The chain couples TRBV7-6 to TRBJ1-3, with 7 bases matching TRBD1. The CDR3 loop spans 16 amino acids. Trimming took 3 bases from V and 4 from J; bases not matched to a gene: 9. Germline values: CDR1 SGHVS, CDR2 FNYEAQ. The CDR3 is CASSLGRTGSGNTIYF. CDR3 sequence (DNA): TGTGCCAGCAGCTTGGGTCGGACAGGTTCGGGAAACACCATATATTTT.

The CDR3 bases are TGTGCCAGCAGCCCCCTCATTGGGACAGGGTTCAAAAATGAGCAGTTCTTC. Its translation: CASSPLIGTGFKNEQFF. V gene TRBV7-9 combines with J gene TRBJ2-1, with 9 bases lining up with TRBD1. CDR1 and CDR2 (germline): SEHNR, FQNEAQ (reference sequence). V was pared by 5 bases and J by 7 bases, with 15 bases of the junction left unmatched. This CDR3 contains 17 residues.

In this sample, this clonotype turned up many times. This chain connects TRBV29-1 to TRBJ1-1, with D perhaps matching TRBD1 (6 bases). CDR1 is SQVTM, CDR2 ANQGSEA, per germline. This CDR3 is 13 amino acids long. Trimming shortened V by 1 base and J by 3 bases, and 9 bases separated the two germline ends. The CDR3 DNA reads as TGCAGCGTTGAAGCACAGGGTGACACTGAAGCTTTCTTT. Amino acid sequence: CSVEAQGDTEAFF.